The TCR beta chain described here comes from a study of identical twins. Study-level findings and limits: Researchers reported excess low generation probability among twin-shared out-of-frame alpha sequences. Conclusions were based on cross-sectional statistical analysis, without following the same donors.

TCRdb reprocessed the 5' RACE reads with MiXCR, giving one entry per CDR3 protein. The repertoire consists of more than 600,000 distinct CDR3 sequences, with approximately 18% occurring once and the leading ten covering around 12%. A few counts support this clonotype. What it binds is unknown. The CDR3 totals 14 residues. Looked up from germline, CDR1 is SQVTM and CDR2 is ANQGSEA. Germline trimming cut 6 bases from V and 4 bases from J; bases unmatched to any gene: 8. This sample was shared with a second study, whose subject was T cells expressing NK-cell markers. From that second work: Sequencing of TCR beta repertoires drew on sorted CD3+CD56+NKG2C+, CD3+CD56+NKG2C- and CD3+CD56-NKG2C+ T cells.

The chain uses TRBV29-1 and TRBJ2-1, with 8 positions matching TRBD2. The specimen sequenced was PBMCs. This TCR was sampled from a woman between 18 and 29 years old in good health. The CDR3 DNA follows: TGCAGCGTGCGAGGGGCTAGCGGGTACAATGAGCAGTTCTTC. This codes for CSVRGASGYNEQFF.